These 8 T cell receptor beta chains were all obtained from the same sample, sequenced in a study of CD8 T cells in Susac syndrome (dated by TCRdb to the late 2010s). Library generation was performed with the immunoSEQ multiplex PCR assay. RNA was extracted using the RNeasy kit, and roughly 0.45 to 1 microgram was reverse transcribed with random hexamers. The public reads were quality trimmed at Q25 with fastp and then assembled into clones with MiXCR by TCRdb, keeping productive beta chains. Rows with one shared CDR3 protein collapse into an entry with the most common genes and DNA. The sample contains about 300,000 distinct CDR3 sequences, 89% of them found a single time. The top ten hold approximately 0.2% of the sample. The sample taken for sequencing was CD8+ T cells from PBMCs. The origin of the receptors is a human donor with multiple sclerosis.

The chain couples TRBV4-3 to TRBJ1-1; D is undetermined. The V gene's germline CDR1 is LGHNA and CDR2 YSLEER. Trimming removed 0 bases from V and 0 bases from J, with 14 bases in between. The CDR3 spans 17 residues. Here the CDR3 DNA reads TGCGCCAGCAGCCAAGACTATATGGTCCTTGTGAACACTGAAGCTTTCTTT. Residues: CASSQDYMVLVNTEAFF.

V is TRBV9 and J is TRBJ2-6, with D unresolved. The V end lost 3 bases, the J end lost 3 bases, and 4 bases lay between the germline ends. Germline CDR1 and CDR2: SGDLS and YYNGEE. The CDR3 covers 13 residues. CDR3 protein: CASSAVGANVLTF. As DNA, the CDR3 is TGTGCCAGCAGCGCCGTTGGGGCCAACGTCCTGACTTTC.

This clonotype was recorded only once. The chain uses TRBV2 and TRBJ1-5, with 9 bases that match TRBD1. This CDR3 region has 15 residues. Losses at the gene ends were 10 bases for V and 4 bases for J; bases not matched to a gene: 11. Germline values: CDR1 SNHLY, CDR2 FYNNEI. The CDR3 sequence: CATRGQTGGNQPQHF. As DNA, the CDR3 is TGTGCCACCAGGGGACAGACAGGGGGGAATCAGCCCCAGCATTTT. The full variable domain, in which reference TRBV2 and TRBJ1-5 provide the parts outside the CDR3, is EPEVTQTPSHQVTQMGQEVILRCVPISNHLYFYWYRQILGQKVEFLVSFYNNEISEKSEIFDDQFSVERPDGSNFTLKIRSTKLEDSAMYFCATRGQTGGNQPQHFGDGTRLSIL.

Details on this clonotype: A junction boundary mismatches the germline segment, possibly from a read error. The CDR3, as DNA: TGTGCTAGCAGCCCTGCCAGAGGGCCTCTTAGTGTCACCGGGGAGCTGTTTTTT. Protein: CASSPARGPLSVTGELFF. This rearrangement joins TRBV7-7 to TRBJ2-2; maybe TRBD2 (5 bases). The CDR3 spans 18 residues. Germline V lookup: CDR1 SSHAT, CDR2 FNYEAQ (reference sequence).

V is TRBV2 and J is TRBJ2-5; maybe TRBD2 (6 bases). V lost 7 bases and J lost 5, with 17 bases in between. Germline-derived CDR1 and CDR2 are SNHLY and FYNNEI. The CDR3 spans 14 residues. CDR3 protein: CASTGVQNGETQYF. DNA for the CDR3: TGTGCCAGCACGGGAGTACAAAACGGGGAGACCCAGTACTTC.

The CDR3 bases are TGTGCCAGCAGCTTGGGTCCAGATCCCTACGAGCAGTACTTC. Protein sequence: CASSLGPDPYEQYF. The J gene is TRBJ2-7, the V gene TRBV13; D ambiguous. The germline CDR1 and CDR2 sequences are PRHDT and FYEKMQ (reference sequence). Trimming removed 3 bases from V and 2 bases from J, with 11 bases in between. This CDR3 has 14 amino acids.

V gene TRBV25-1 combines with J gene TRBJ2-5, with a tentative D call TRBD2 (5 bases). Germline V gene sequence: CDR1 MGHDK, CDR2 SYGVNS. Trimming left V 2 bases short and J 5 bases short, with 12 bases between. CDR3 length equals 14 residues. The CDR3 spells CASSENTRTETQYF. The CDR3 DNA reads TGTGCCAGCAGTGAAAATACTAGGACGGAGACCCAGTACTTC.

The chain is built from TRBV12-3 or TRBV12-4 and TRBJ2-7; tentatively, D is TRBD1 or TRBD2 (6 bases each). Trimming left V 0 bases short and J 5 bases short, with 14 bases between. This CDR3 has 15 residues. The CDR3 is CASSLARGAGNEQYF. CDR3 coding DNA: TGTGCCAGCAGTTTAGCGAGGGGGGCCGGGAACGAGCAGTACTTC.